One and the same sample provided the 20 T cell receptor beta chains below, sequenced in a study of T cell changes during pregnancy in multiple sclerosis. Profiled with immunoSEQ multiplex PCR; TCRdb holds only in-frame clones, not every one. The sample consists of some 50,000 clones, approximately 90% of them appearing once. The sequencing here drew on CD4+ T cells from peripheral blood mononuclear cells, taken in the second trimester of pregnancy. Every receptor here comes from a female donor with multiple sclerosis, enrolled in a pregnancy study.

The chain recombines TRBV7-2 with TRBJ1-2; D is perhaps TRBD1 (5 bases). CDR1 and CDR2 from the germline V gene are SGHTA and FQGNSA. The CDR3 has 18 amino acids. Trimming took off 1 base at V and 4 bases at J, with 22 bases between the two ends. In DNA, the CDR3 is TGTGCCAGCAGCTTAGTACCACCCTGGGGGGGTCAGAGCTATGGCTACACCTTC. Translation gives CASSLVPPWGGQSYGYTF.

This CDR3 reads CSVGWPAGGGTGELFF. CDR3 nucleotides: TGCAGCGTTGGGTGGCCAGCGGGAGGTGGGACCGGGGAGCTGTTTTTT. The rearrangement joins TRBV29-1 to TRBJ2-2, with 9 bases that match TRBD2. CDR3 length equals 16 residues. Germline lookup yields CDR1 SQVTM and CDR2 ANQGSEA. Trimming removed 4 bases from V and 5 bases from J; junction bases left unmatched: 11.

The chain employs TRBV12-5 and TRBJ2-3; no clear D. The V gene's germline CDR1 is LGHNT and CDR2 FRNRAP. This CDR3 has 15 amino acids. The V and J ends lost 6 bases and 1 base respectively, with 14 bases between them. In DNA form, the CDR3 reads TGTGCTAGTGGCCCGGGTAGCCGGGGCACAGATACGCAGTATTTT. It is translated as CASGPGSRGTDTQYF.

This clone has a single count. The chain joins TRBV6-1 to TRBJ1-1; 7 positions match TRBD1. V lost 2 bases to trimming and J lost 4 bases; unmatched junction nucleotides: 10. CDR3 length equals 16 residues. Germline V gene data show CDR1 as MNHNS and CDR2 as SASEGT. CDR3 amino acids: CASSEPHRGGGTEAFF. The CDR3 region has the DNA TGTGCCAGCAGTGAACCCCACAGGGGCGGTGGCACTGAAGCTTTCTTT.

This clone appeared a few times. This rearrangement joins TRBV6-1 to TRBJ1-5, with D possibly matching TRBD1 (6 bases). Trimming shortened V by 1 base and J by 5 bases, and 9 bases separated the two germline ends. Germline values: CDR1 MNHNS, CDR2 SASEGT. The CDR3 sequence is 14 residues long. The CDR3 bases are TGTGCCAGCAGTGAAGTACCAGGGGATCAGCCCCAGCATTTT. Protein: CASSEVPGDQPQHF.

V and J are TRBV2 and TRBJ2-4; TRBD1 aligns across 7 bases. The CDR3 spans 15 residues. Trimming at V came to 7 bases and at J to 4 bases, leaving 10 bases not matched to a gene. CDR1 SNHLY and CDR2 FYNNEI come from the germline V gene. The CDR3 sequence: CASMKDRDRKNIQYF. CDR3 in DNA: TGTGCCAGCATGAAAGACCGGGACAGAAAAAACATTCAGTACTTC.

The J gene is TRBJ2-7, the V gene TRBV7-3; 11 positions agree with TRBD2. V lost 5 bases and J lost 2; bases outside the gene matches: 2. CDR1 and CDR2 (germline): SGHTA, FQGTGA. The CDR3 totals 14 residues. In nucleotides, the CDR3 is TGTGCCAGCAGCCCTAGCGGGGGGCCCTACGAGCAGTACTTC. Amino acids: CASSPSGGPYEQYF.

This chain joins TRBV28 and TRBJ1-2; the match to TRBD1 covers 10 bases. CDR1 is MDHEN, CDR2 SYDVKM, per germline. V lost 7 bases to trimming and J lost 6 bases; unmatched junction nucleotides: 32. The CDR3 consists of 22 residues. CDR3 residues: CASINLGGTGVQGWKKTNGYTF. Written as DNA, the CDR3 is TGTGCCAGCATCAACCTCGGAGGGACAGGGGTCCAAGGATGGAAAAAGACCAATGGCTACACCTTC.

This chain joins TRBV5-4 and TRBJ1-5; D might be TRBD1 (6 bases). V dropped 4 bases and J dropped 6 bases, with 14 bases sitting between them. This CDR3 region has 14 residues. Germline loops: CDR1 SGHNT, CDR2 YYREEE (reference sequence). The DNA for the CDR3 is TGTGCCAGCAGCCGGGACAAGGGGTCTCAGCCCCAGCATTTT. Residues: CASSRDKGSQPQHF.

The chain uses TRBV11-2 and TRBJ2-2, with D tentatively TRBD2 (6 bases). CDR1 SGHAT and CDR2 FQNNGV come from the germline V gene. This CDR3 comprises 15 residues. The V gene lost 3 bases and the J gene lost 0 bases, with 8 bases spanning the gap. Here the CDR3 DNA reads TGTGCCAGCAGCTTGGCGGGGACGAACACCGGGGAGCTGTTTTTT. Amino acid sequence: CASSLAGTNTGELFF.

The V and J genes are TRBV7-8 and TRBJ2-7; D ambiguous. Deletions cut 2 bases from V and 3 bases from J, with 14 bases between. Germline V lookup: CDR1 SGHVS, CDR2 FQNEAQ. There are 15 residues in the CDR3. CDR3 residues: CASSLNPGLNYEQYF. CDR3 coding DNA: TGTGCCAGCAGCTTAAATCCCGGTCTGAACTACGAGCAGTACTTC. The entire variable domain, with the rest obtained from reference TRBV7-8 and TRBJ2-7, is as follows: GAGVSQSPRYKVAKRGQDVALRCDPISGHVSLFWYQQALGQGPEFLTYFQNEAQLDKSGLPSDRFFAERPEGSVSTLKIQRTQQEDSAVYLCASSLNPGLNYEQYFGPGTRLTVT.

This chain joins TRBV9 and TRBJ2-3; D remains unclear. In germline, CDR1 is SGDLS, CDR2 YYNGEE. The germline V and J ends were trimmed by 2 bases and 2 bases, with 21 bases remaining between them. CDR3 length equals 18 residues. The CDR3 sequence is CASSVGVGTSSFTDTQYF. In DNA, the CDR3 is TGTGCCAGCAGCGTGGGCGTAGGTACCTCGTCCTTCACAGATACGCAGTATTTT.

The chain is built from TRBV7-2 and TRBJ2-7, with a weak D call TRBD2 (5 bases). The germline CDR1 and CDR2 sequences are SGHTA and FQGNSA. Between the trimmed V and J ends, which lost 4 bases and 0 bases, there was a span of 7 bases. The CDR3 is made up of 13 amino acids. The DNA for the CDR3 is TGTGCCAGCAGCTCCGCGGGCTCCTACGAGCAGTACTTC. Amino acid sequence: CASSSAGSYEQYF.

V usage is TRBV28 and J usage is TRBJ1-2, with a weak D call TRBD1 (5 bases). The CDR3 has 15 residues. Per the germline V gene, CDR1 is MDHEN and CDR2 is SYDVKM. Trimming cost V 8 bases and J 7 bases, with 23 bases left between them. In DNA, the CDR3 is TGTGCCAGCGGAAGCCAGGGAGGGCAGCAGAGTGGCTACACCTTC. Encoded protein: CASGSQGGQQSGYTF.

The J gene is TRBJ1-1, the V gene TRBV29-1; 8 bases map to TRBD1. Germline CDR1 reads SQVTM; CDR2 reads ANQGSEA. The CDR3 is made up of 13 amino acids. Germline trimming cut 7 bases from V and 11 bases from J; bases unmatched to any gene: 15. CDR3: CSAYQIPTGDAFF. The CDR3 DNA reads TGCAGCGCATACCAAATCCCGACAGGGGACGCTTTCTTT.

The chain combines TRBV5-1 with TRBJ1-6, with D perhaps matching TRBD1 (6 bases). V gave up 1 base and J gave up 9 bases, with 17 bases separating them. In germline, CDR1 is SGHRS, CDR2 YFSETQ. The CDR3 sequence is 16 residues long. CDR3 amino acids: CASSLSSGVTGSPLHF. Here the CDR3 DNA reads TGCGCCAGCAGCTTGTCTTCAGGGGTAACAGGTTCACCCCTCCACTTT.

The chain recombines TRBV9 with TRBJ2-5, with D tentatively TRBD2 (6 bases). V lost 0 bases, J lost 8 bases, and 17 bases lay in between. The germline gives CDR1 SGDLS, CDR2 YYNGEE. This CDR3 contains 15 residues. The CDR3 coding sequence is TGTGCCAGCAGCGTAGATACGGGGGTTTCAGGTACCCAGTACTTC. This translates into CASSVDTGVSGTQYF.

The CDR3 region has the DNA TGTGCCAGCAGCAGACTAGCGGGAGTTGGGGAGCAGTTCTTC. Its translation: CASSRLAGVGEQFF. The chain links TRBV9 to TRBJ2-1; TRBD2 agrees at 12 bases. The CDR3 loop spans 14 amino acids. V lost 4 bases and J lost 10; bases outside the gene matches: 6. Germline V gene data show CDR1 as SGDLS and CDR2 as YYNGEE.

The chain joins TRBV7-3 to TRBJ2-5; D unclear. Germline CDR1 and CDR2: SGHTA and FQGTGA. CDR3 length: 14 amino acids. V gave up 2 bases and J gave up 2 bases, with 9 bases separating them. The DNA of the CDR3 is TGTGCCAGCAGCTTATTTGGCAGTCAAGAGACCCAGTACTTC. Translating it yields CASSLFGSQETQYF.

The CDR3 DNA reads TGTGCCAGCAGTTACGGAACTAGCGGGGGGGATACGCAGTATTTT. Amino acid sequence: CASSYGTSGGDTQYF. This chain connects TRBV6-6 to TRBJ2-3, with TRBD2 matching over 12 bases. The CDR3 totals 15 residues. The V gene's germline CDR1 is MNHNY and CDR2 SVGAGI (reference sequence). The J segment lost 6 bases and the V segment lost 2 bases, leaving 3 bases of the junction unmatched.